Shown below are 8 T cell receptor beta chains from a single sample sequenced in a study of shared clonotypes between healthy human individuals (dated by TCRdb to the early 2020s). The library was obtained by the immunoSEQ multiplex PCR assay. TCRdb obtained this table from immuneACCESS and retained in-frame rearrangements with V and J assigned. These tables miss some clones; where compared with another copy, unresolved V genes account for less than half of the shortfall, and the remainder is unexplained. The sample contains fewer than 3 million clones, 85% to 95% of them found a single time. 0.3% to 0.45% of the sample belongs to the ten largest clones. The specimen sequenced was naive CD4+ T cells from PBMCs. This specimen's cell subset or site label, interpreted: CD45RA+ positively selected. These receptors came from a young man in good health. Some clones in this sample may be carry-over from other donors' samples.

The genes are TRBV6-5 and TRBJ1-5; perhaps TRBD1 as D (5 bases). This CDR3 contains 14 residues. V shed 8 bases and J shed 5 bases, with 16 bases lying between them. The germline V gene has CDR1 MNHEY and CDR2 SVGAGI. The CDR3 reads CASGHLDRDQPQHF. CDR3 DNA: TGTGCCAGCGGACACCTGGATCGTGATCAGCCCCAGCATTTT.

The CDR3 DNA reads TGTGCCAGCAGCTTAGTTTGGGGGGCAGGTAGCAATCAGCCCCAGCATTTT. Its protein product is CASSLVWGAGSNQPQHF. V is TRBV7-9 and J is TRBJ1-5; D is possibly TRBD1 (6 bases). The CDR3 is made up of 17 amino acids. V shed 1 base and J shed 0 bases, with 13 bases lying between them. Germline V CDR1 and CDR2: SEHNR, FQNEAQ (reference sequence).

This clone was seen once. This sequence joins TRBV7-2 and TRBJ1-2, with 10 bases fitting TRBD1. The trim removed 0 bases at V and 2 bases at J, leaving 3 bases unmatched. CDR3 size: 16 residues. Germline CDR1 is SGHTA and CDR2 is FQGNSA. CDR3 DNA sequence: TGTGCCAGCAGCTTAGCTGCGACAGGGGGCAACTATGGCTACACCTTC. Translated: CASSLAATGGNYGYTF.

The CDR3 DNA follows: TGTGCCAGCTCACCGGTCCTAGCGGGAGACACAGATACGCAGTATTTT. This sequence encodes CASSPVLAGDTDTQYF. This chain connects TRBV18 to TRBJ2-3; 10 bases are a match to TRBD2. The germline CDR1 and CDR2 sequences are KGHSH and LQKENI. V was clipped by 3 bases and J by 2 bases; unmatched bases: 5. The CDR3 loop spans 16 amino acids.

A word on this clone: The same CDR3 can be traced to other DNA sequences in this sample. The J gene is TRBJ1-5, the V gene TRBV28; D gene unclear. V was pared by 4 bases and J by 0 bases, with 1 base between. CDR3 size: 12 residues. Germline assignment: CDR1 MDHEN and CDR2 SYDVKM. In DNA form, the CDR3 reads TGTGCCAGCAGTTATAGCAATCAGCCCCAGCATTTT. This sequence encodes CASSYSNQPQHF.

This sequence joins TRBV27 and TRBJ1-1; a possible D gene is TRBD1 (6 bases). Germline V gene data show CDR1 as MNHEY and CDR2 as SMNVEV (reference sequence). The CDR3 runs to 16 residues. Trimming left V 6 bases short and J 0 bases short, with 17 bases between. The CDR3 nucleotides are TGTGCCAGCAGGGGAGCAGGGGCCCTTTTGAACACTGAAGCTTTCTTT. It specifies CASRGAGALLNTEAFF.

The genes are TRBV29-1 and TRBJ1-2; 9 positions match TRBD1. The germline CDR1 and CDR2 sequences are SQVTM and ANQGSEA. The CDR3 extends over 15 amino acids. With 1 base clipped from V and 4 bases from J, the junction kept 7 bases outside the gene matches. The CDR3 nucleotides are TGCAGCGTTGAAGGCGGACAGGGGAGCGGCTATGGCTACACCTTC. Amino acid sequence: CSVEGGQGSGYGYTF.

V and J are TRBV5-1 and TRBJ2-3, with D tentatively TRBD2 (7 bases). CDR1 and CDR2 from the germline V gene are SGHRS and YFSETQ. Deletions cut 3 bases from V and 4 bases from J, with 12 bases between. The CDR3 consists of 14 residues. CDR3 nucleotides: TGCGCCAGCAGCTCGCCGGGGGGCGCAGATACGCAGTATTTT. Translating gives CASSSPGGADTQYF.